Reported below is one T cell receptor (beta chain). Individuals aged 18 to 89 years were recruited from roughly 22 US areas. Self-reported history from a screening survey and questionnaire set each donor's cohort. Two negative PCRs, clearance, or symptom resolution characterized the recovered Cohort 3 donors. The data are from a study of blood T cell repertoires in COVID-19. The CDR3 covers 14 residues. Germline V gene sequence: CDR1 SGHKS, CDR2 YYEKEE (reference sequence). V was shortened by 3 bases and J by 0 bases, with 9 bases between the two germline ends. The data were produced by immunoSEQ multiplex PCR, yet TCRdb's version contains in-frame clones alone and is incomplete. Among some 250,000 clones listed, roughly 89% were seen once.

The source is a middle-aged man who had recovered from COVID-19. Material: PBMCs or T cells enriched from blood (not recorded which). The chain couples TRBV5-5 to TRBJ1-2, with no clear D. The CDR3 region is CASSSRRANYGYTF. CDR3 DNA sequence: TGTGCCAGCAGCTCTAGACGGGCTAACTATGGCTACACCTTC.